These 28 T cell receptor beta chains share one sample of origin, sequenced in a study of neurological immune-mediated disorders. TCRdb re-called the 5' RACE reads through MiXCR, storing one row per CDR3 protein. The sample records 40,000 to 55,000 distinct CDR3 sequences, roughly 3.2% being singletons. The sequenced sample was PBMCs. The receptors stem from a woman aged 45-65 years with multiple sclerosis.

This clonotype was detected many times. The chain couples TRBV3-1 to TRBJ2-2; tentatively, D is TRBD2 (7 bases). Trimming cost V 1 base and J 5 bases, with 14 bases left between them. The V gene's germline CDR1 is LGHDT and CDR2 YNNKEL (reference sequence). This CDR3 comprises 16 residues. This chain's CDR3 is CASSQGRGAGTGELFF. The CDR3 DNA sequence: TGTGCCAGCAGCCAAGGCCGGGGGGCTGGGACCGGGGAGCTGTTTTTT.

To note about this clonotype: This may be a read error, as it is one base from a much larger clone. The chain has TRBV19 and TRBJ2-1, with 10 bases lining up with TRBD1. The V segment lost 3 bases and the J segment 12 bases; nucleotides outside the gene matches: 5. CDR1 is LNHDA, CDR2 SQIVND, per germline (reference sequence). This CDR3 spans 13 amino acids. The CDR3 sequence: CASSIDRGQAQFF. The CDR3 DNA reads as TGTGCCAGTAGTATTGACAGGGGGCAGGCGCAGTTCTTC.

This clonotype was detected ten times or more. V and J are TRBV5-1 and TRBJ2-5; 11 nucleotides match TRBD2. This CDR3 contains 17 residues. Per the germline V gene, CDR1 is SGHRS and CDR2 is YFSETQ. The junction had 11 bases not matched to a gene; V was cut back by 2 bases and J by 5 bases. The DNA for the CDR3 is TGCGCCAGCAGCTTTTCCCTAGCGGGAGGATTCGGGGAGACCCAGTACTTC. It encodes CASSFSLAGGFGETQYF.

This clonotype was seen a handful of times. The V and J genes are TRBV25-1 and TRBJ1-1; 8 bases are a match to TRBD1. The CDR3 has 14 amino acids. Per germline, CDR1 MGHDK and CDR2 SYGVNS. Unmatched junction bases numbered 8, after V lost 7 bases and J lost 4 bases. CDR3 bases: TGTGCCAGCACCCCGGACAGGGTGGGCACTGAAGCTTTCTTT. Translating gives CASTPDRVGTEAFF. Filled out from reference TRBV25-1 and TRBJ1-1, the complete variable domain reads EADIYQTPRYLVIGTGKKITLECSQTMGHDKMYWYQQDPGMELHLIHYSYGVNSTEKGDLSSESTVSRIRTEHFPLTLESARPSHTSQYLCASTPDRVGTEAFFGQGTRLTVV.

The sample holds many counts of this clonotype. The V and J genes are TRBV4-2 and TRBJ2-3, with D maybe TRBD2 (6 bases). The CDR3 extends over 13 amino acids. The ends were cut back, 0 bases at V and 7 bases at J, with 8 bases in the middle. Germline values: CDR1 LGHNA, CDR2 YNFKEQ. The CDR3 nucleotides are TGTGCCAGCAGCCAAGACGGGGGATATACGCAGTATTTT. Translating gives CASSQDGGYTQYF.

This clonotype appeared many times. V usage is TRBV20-1 and J usage is TRBJ2-2, with D unresolved. CDR3 length equals 12 residues. CDR1 is DFQATT, CDR2 SNEGSKA, per germline (reference sequence). Trimming took off 3 bases at V and 0 bases at J, with 2 bases between the two ends. CDR3 in DNA: TGCAGTGCTAGTCCGAACACCGGGGAGCTGTTTTTT. This sequence encodes CSASPNTGELFF.

This clonotype has a count of ten or more. V gene TRBV4-2 combines with J gene TRBJ1-5, with 9 positions matching TRBD1. J gave up 5 bases and V 5 bases, and 7 bases lay outside the gene matches. The CDR3 spans 15 residues. In germline, CDR1 is LGHNA, CDR2 YNFKEQ. CDR3 protein: CASSNRQGDDQPQHF. In DNA form, the CDR3 reads TGTGCCAGCAGCAATCGACAGGGGGACGATCAGCCCCAGCATTTT.

This clonotype has a count of ten or more. Here the CDR3 DNA reads TGTGCCAGCAGCCCTCTTGGGGCATTCGGGTCCTACAATGAGCAGTTCTTC. As protein: CASSPLGAFGSYNEQFF. The V gene is TRBV5-8, the J gene TRBJ2-1; possibly TRBD1 for D (5 bases). This CDR3 has 17 amino acids. Trimming cost V 4 bases and J 1 base, with 18 bases left between them. Germline loops: CDR1 SGHTS, CDR2 YDEGEE.

This clonotype occurred many times. The chain's CDR3 is CASSLLNEKLFF. The DNA for the CDR3 is TGTGCCAGCAGCTTACTTAATGAAAAACTGTTTTTT. The chain carries TRBV7-2 and TRBJ1-4; D gene ambiguous. V was shortened by 2 bases and J by 4 bases, with 2 bases between the two germline ends. Germline V gives CDR1 SGHTA, CDR2 FQGNSA. The CDR3 contains 12 residues.

This clonotype came up many times. The rearrangement joins TRBV5-1 to TRBJ2-5; D remains unclear. Deletions cut 0 bases from V and 8 bases from J, with 14 bases between. Per germline, CDR1 SGHRS and CDR2 YFSETQ. This CDR3 is built from 14 residues. The DNA for the CDR3 is TGCGCCAGCAGCTTGGACACTCCAACTCAAACCCAGTACTTC. Its protein is CASSLDTPTQTQYF.

The table lists this clonotype with many counts. This chain links TRBV5-1 with TRBJ2-2, with TRBD2 as a possible D gene (6 bases). V was cut by 4 bases and J by 5 bases, with 18 bases left in between. In germline, CDR1 is SGHRS, CDR2 YFSETQ. This CDR3 comprises 16 residues. Written as DNA, the CDR3 is TGCGCCAGCAGCGTGGTCGGGGGAGGCGGAACCGGGGAGCTGTTTTTT. It codes for CASSVVGGGGTGELFF.

This clonotype was detected ten times or more. The V and J genes are TRBV27 and TRBJ2-7; 10 bases are a match to TRBD1. J gave up 4 bases and V 6 bases, and 9 bases lay outside the gene matches. Per germline, CDR1 MNHEY and CDR2 SMNVEV (reference sequence). The CDR3 length is 15 residues. As DNA, the CDR3 is TGTGCCAGCAGCCCTTGGGGACAGGGGTTTTACGAGCAGTACTTC. Its protein product is CASSPWGQGFYEQYF.

This clonotype appeared many times. This chain joins TRBV5-1 and TRBJ1-6; no clear D gene. The CDR3 has 16 amino acids. Germline CDR1 SGHRS, CDR2 YFSETQ. With 4 bases removed from V and 0 bases from J, the gap between germline ends came to 11 bases. CDR3 nucleotide sequence: TGCGCCAGCAGCCCGGACGCGAGCTCCTATAATTCACCCCTCCACTTT. It yields the protein CASSPDASSYNSPLHF.

The rearrangement links TRBV4-3 to TRBJ1-1; D gene uncertain. V dropped 5 bases and J dropped 1 base, with 5 bases sitting between them. There are 12 residues in the CDR3. In germline, CDR1 is LGHNA, CDR2 YSLEER. CDR3 sequence reads: CASSWGNTEAFF. CDR3 DNA sequence: TGCGCCAGCAGCTGGGGGAACACTGAAGCTTTCTTT.

Ten or more counts support this clonotype. V usage is TRBV5-1 and J usage is TRBJ1-1; D gene uncertain. The CDR3 is 14 residues long. Germline V CDR1 and CDR2: SGHRS, YFSETQ. V was cut by 4 bases and J by 2 bases, with 12 bases left in between. Here the CDR3 reads CASSGTDGNTEAFF. Here the CDR3 DNA reads TGCGCCAGCAGCGGAACGGACGGTAACACTGAAGCTTTCTTT.

This clonotype was detected ten times or more. The rearrangement joins TRBV28 to TRBJ1-5, with 8 bases identical to TRBD1. Germline loops: CDR1 MDHEN, CDR2 SYDVKM. J was trimmed by 0 bases and V by 7 bases; bases with no gene match: 17. The CDR3 has 19 amino acids. This CDR3 is CASTSDGTGYSHSNQPQHF. The CDR3 nucleotides are TGTGCCAGCACCTCGGACGGGACAGGATACTCTCATAGCAATCAGCCCCAGCATTTT.

The chain is built from TRBV12-3 or TRBV12-4 and TRBJ2-3, with D perhaps TRBD2 (7 bases). There are 17 residues in the CDR3. V lost 6 bases and J 7 bases, leaving 26 bases between the germline ends. CDR3 region: CASRPRKGGAGGHTQYF. In DNA form, the CDR3 reads TGTGCCAGCAGACCAAGGAAAGGGGGGGCCGGGGGTCATACGCAGTATTTT.

The table lists this clonotype with many counts. V gene TRBV5-1 combines with J gene TRBJ2-1; the match to TRBD1 covers 9 bases. Germline assignment: CDR1 SGHRS and CDR2 YFSETQ. CDR3 size: 16 residues. The V segment lost 1 base and the J segment 5 bases; nucleotides outside the gene matches: 7. DNA of the CDR3: TGCGCCAGCAGCTTGCTCTCAGGACAGGGGCACAATGAGCAGTTCTTC. Its translation is CASSLLSGQGHNEQFF. Full variable domain (outside the CDR3, taken from reference TRBV5-1 and TRBJ2-1): KAGVTQTPRYLIKTRGQQVTLSCSPISGHRSVSWYQQTPGQGLQFLFEYFSETQRNKGNFPGRFSGRQFSNSRSEMNVSTLELGDSALYLCASSLLSGQGHNEQFFGPGTRLTVL.

This clonotype was seen ten or more times. The V call is TRBV2, the J call TRBJ2-5, with D perhaps TRBD1 (7 bases). The V gene's germline CDR1 is SNHLY and CDR2 FYNNEI. CDR3 length equals 16 residues. Trimming took off 6 bases at V and 1 base at J, with 18 bases between the two ends. The DNA of the CDR3 is TGTGCCAGCAGATTGAGGAGGGGGCCGCTCCAAGAGACCCAGTACTTC. It codes for CASRLRRGPLQETQYF.

This clonotype was recorded at least ten times. The chain joins TRBV18 to TRBJ1-2; TRBD1 matches 9 bases. CDR3 size: 14 residues. Looked up from germline, CDR1 is KGHSH and CDR2 is LQKENI. V was clipped by 4 bases and J by 10 bases; unmatched bases: 10. This CDR3 reads CASSRAGQGRDYTF. CDR3 coding DNA: TGTGCCAGCTCACGCGCCGGACAGGGGAGGGACTACACCTTC.

This clonotype has a count of ten or more. The V gene is TRBV6-5, the J gene TRBJ2-1; TRBD1 is a possible D gene (6 bases). The CDR3 covers 17 residues. Germline V gene sequence: CDR1 MNHEY, CDR2 SVGAGI. V was pared by 6 bases and J by 2 bases, with 20 bases between. The CDR3 coding sequence is TGTGCCAGCAGCAGGGGCGCGGCTCTTTCGACCTACAATGAGCAGTTCTTC. This encodes CASSRGAALSTYNEQFF.

This clonotype was recorded at least ten times. The genes are TRBV7-3 and TRBJ2-3; 8 bases match TRBD2. This CDR3 region has 15 residues. Germline lookup yields CDR1 SGHTA and CDR2 FQGTGA. The junction had 8 bases not matched to a gene; V was cut back by 6 bases and J by 3 bases. The CDR3 DNA sequence: TGTGCCAGCAGTCTTAGCGGGATGCAGACAGATACGCAGTATTTT. Its protein is CASSLSGMQTDTQYF.

This clonotype came up many times. The genes are TRBV10-2 and TRBJ1-1; perhaps TRBD1 as D (5 bases). The CDR3 extends over 14 amino acids. Trimming took off 2 bases at V and 3 bases at J, with 10 bases between the two ends. Germline V gene sequence: CDR1 WSHSY, CDR2 SAAADI. CDR3 nucleotides: TGCGCCAGCAGTGAGGGGGGAGGAGACACTGAAGCTTTCTTT. Its protein product is CASSEGGGDTEAFF.

At least ten counts were recorded for this clonotype. One end of the junction varies from germline; a read error may be responsible. The chain has TRBV5-1 and TRBJ2-1, with 7 bases fitting TRBD2. This CDR3 is built from 16 residues. Per germline, CDR1 SGHRS and CDR2 YFSETQ. The CDR3: CASSLVAGVPYNEQFF. CDR3 sequence (DNA): TGCGCCAGCAGCTTGGTGGCGGGAGTCCCCTATAATGAGCAGTTCTTC.

This clonotype was observed many times. The chain carries TRBV5-1 and TRBJ2-2; possibly TRBD2 for D (6 bases). CDR3 length: 14 amino acids. CDR1 SGHRS and CDR2 YFSETQ come from the germline V gene. Trimming pared 3 bases from V and 3 bases from J, leaving 9 bases between. This chain's CDR3 is CASSSTSYTGELFF. The CDR3 coding sequence is TGCGCCAGCAGCTCTACTAGCTACACCGGGGAGCTGTTTTTT. The full variable domain, rest sourced from reference TRBV5-1 and TRBJ2-2, is KAGVTQTPRYLIKTRGQQVTLSCSPISGHRSVSWYQQTPGQGLQFLFEYFSETQRNKGNFPGRFSGRQFSNSRSEMNVSTLELGDSALYLCASSSTSYTGELFFGEGSRLTVL.

The chain uses TRBV6-4 and TRBJ1-1; D might be TRBD1 (6 bases). CDR3 length: 16 amino acids. Germline CDR1 MRHNA, CDR2 SNTAGT. V was shortened by 6 bases and J by 0 bases, with 17 bases between the two germline ends. The CDR3 region is CASRHPDSHMNTEAFF. CDR3 coding DNA: TGTGCCAGCAGACACCCGGACAGTCATATGAACACTGAAGCTTTCTTT.

The table lists this clonotype with many counts. This chain connects TRBV5-1 to TRBJ2-5; D unclear. Per the germline V gene, CDR1 is SGHRS and CDR2 is YFSETQ. Trimming pared 1 base from V and 3 bases from J, leaving 16 bases between. The CDR3 length is 16 residues. The CDR3 loop is CASSLRPMEAEETQYF. The CDR3 DNA sequence: TGCGCCAGCAGCTTGCGGCCGATGGAAGCTGAAGAGACCCAGTACTTC.

This clonotype was seen many times. The rearrangement uses TRBV6-1 and TRBJ1-1; D might be TRBD1 (6 bases). The length of the CDR3 is 16 residues. The V end was cut by 7 bases, the J end by 3 bases, with 21 bases between. The germline V gene encodes CDR1 MNHNS and CDR2 SASEGT. The CDR3 region has the DNA TGTGCCAGCAACGGGGCAGGGGCCGGTTGGGACACTGAAGCTTTCTTT. It yields the protein CASNGAGAGWDTEAFF.